Given below is one TCR beta chain in context. This sample was taken from a study of CD8 T cells in Susac syndrome. It was with random hexamers that 0.5 to 1 ug RNA was reverse transcribed. TCRdb recomputed calls from the immunoSEQ multiplex PCR reads with MiXCR, one row per CDR3 protein. The table lists 75,000 to 100,000 distinct CDR3 sequences, more than 85% of them singletons, with more than 0.45% in the top ten. This CDR3 spans 13 amino acids. Trimming took 7 bases from V and 5 from J, leaving 16 bases between them. CDR1 and CDR2 from the germline V gene are SQVTM and ANQGSEA. This receptor was identified in a human donor with Susac syndrome. This chain joins TRBV29-1 and TRBJ2-3; maybe TRBD2 (6 bases). The sample was CD8+ T cells from PBMCs. The CDR3 DNA follows: TGCAGCGGGGTAAGGGACTCCGGAGATACGCAGTATTTT. This gives the protein CSGVRDSGDTQYF.